Shown below are 10 T cell receptor beta chains from a single sample sequenced in a study of shared clonotypes between healthy human individuals (dated by TCRdb to 2018 to 2020). Receptors were amplified or captured by the immunoSEQ multiplex PCR assay. TCRdb took this table from immuneACCESS and kept in-frame rearrangements with V and J called. Such tables lack part of the clones; where checked against another copy, unresolved V genes explain under half of the gap, and the rest is unexplained. The sample table records roughly 1,500,000 clones; 98% of these occur just once. Roughly 0.45% of the sample rests with the top ten. The sample was naive CD4+ T cells sorted from blood. Sample cell subset or site, as interpreted from the label and publication: CD45RA+ positively selected. The source is a man aged 25 to 40 in good health.

The J gene is TRBJ2-7, the V gene TRBV30; 8 bases match TRBD1. The V segment lost 3 bases and the J segment 5 bases; nucleotides outside the gene matches: 15. The CDR3 loop spans 16 amino acids. Germline V gene sequence: CDR1 GTSNPN, CDR2 SVGIG (reference sequence). The CDR3: CAWRRFTRAGGDEQYF. The CDR3 DNA follows: TGTGCCTGGAGAAGGTTTACTAGGGCAGGGGGCGACGAGCAGTACTTC. Combining the CDR3 with reference TRBV30 and TRBJ2-7 gives the whole variable domain SQTIHQWPATLVQPVGSPLSLECTVEGTSNPNLYWYRQAAGRGLQLLFYSVGIGQISSEVPQNLSASRPQDRQFILSSKKLLLSDSGFYLCAWRRFTRAGGDEQYFGPGTRLTVT.

The rearrangement links TRBV7-8 to TRBJ2-1, with D hard to call. The V and J ends lost 4 bases and 8 bases respectively, with 6 bases between them. This CDR3 comprises 11 residues. In germline, CDR1 is SGHVS, CDR2 FQNEAQ. This CDR3 is CASSSVYEQFF. Here the CDR3 DNA reads TGTGCCAGCAGCTCCGTCTATGAGCAGTTCTTC. The full variable domain, completed using reference TRBV7-8 and TRBJ2-1, is GAGVSQSPRYKVAKRGQDVALRCDPISGHVSLFWYQQALGQGPEFLTYFQNEAQLDKSGLPSDRFFAERPEGSVSTLKIQRTQQEDSAVYLCASSSVYEQFFGPGTRLTVL.

The V and J genes are TRBV6-6 and TRBJ1-2; tentative D call: TRBD1 (5 bases). The germline V gene encodes CDR1 MNHNY and CDR2 SVGAGI (reference sequence). The germline V and J ends were trimmed by 2 bases and 0 bases, with 10 bases remaining between them. The length of the CDR3 is 15 residues. This CDR3 is CASSYVGTTNYGYTF. The CDR3 DNA reads as TGTGCCAGCAGTTACGTGGGGACTACTAACTATGGCTACACCTTC.

The chain uses TRBV5-4 and TRBJ2-2; D could derive from TRBD1 or TRBD2 (6 bases each). From germline, CDR1 is SGHNT and CDR2 YYREEE (reference sequence). The V end lost 2 bases, the J end lost 1 base, and 18 bases lay between the germline ends. The CDR3 is 18 amino acids. CDR3: CASSFGSRGFMNTGELFF. The CDR3 DNA follows: TGTGCCAGCAGCTTCGGGAGCAGGGGATTTATGAACACCGGGGAGCTGTTTTTT.

The rearrangement joins TRBV5-5 to TRBJ2-6, with D unclear. There are 15 residues in the CDR3. Trimming shortened V by 4 bases and J by 0 bases, and 8 bases separated the two germline ends. CDR1 and CDR2 (germline): SGHKS, YYEKEE (reference sequence). The CDR3 region has the DNA TGTGCCAGCAGCCTCCTATCCTCTGGGGCCAACGTCCTGACTTTC. Amino acid sequence: CASSLLSSGANVLTF. The whole variable domain, remainder taken from reference TRBV5-5 and TRBJ2-6, is DAGVTQSPTHLIKTRGQQVTLRCSPISGHKSVSWYQQVLGQGPQFIFQYYEKEERGRGNFPDRFSARQFPNYSSELNVNALLLGDSALYLCASSLLSSGANVLTFGAGSRLTVL.

V is TRBV15 and J is TRBJ1-2; D is ambiguous. The V gene lost 5 bases and the J gene lost 4 bases, with 8 bases spanning the gap. This CDR3 has 12 residues. CDR1 and CDR2 (germline): LNHNV, YYDKDF (reference sequence). The CDR3 spells CATSDGTYGYTF. The CDR3 DNA reads TGTGCCACCAGCGATGGAACCTATGGCTACACCTTC.

This chain uses TRBV5-1 with TRBJ2-1; a weak D match, TRBD1 (5 bases). V lost 4 bases and J 3 bases, leaving 20 bases between the germline ends. The CDR3 spans 17 residues. Germline V CDR1 and CDR2: SGHRS, YFSETQ. The CDR3 spells CASSATQGYFDYNEQFF. As DNA, the CDR3 is TGCGCCAGCAGCGCCACCCAGGGTTACTTCGACTACAATGAGCAGTTCTTC.

This clone occurred once. V is TRBV15 and J is TRBJ2-1; TRBD2 matches 8 bases. From germline, CDR1 is LNHNV and CDR2 YYDKDF (reference sequence). There are 16 residues in the CDR3. The V segment lost 9 bases and the J segment 7 bases; nucleotides outside the gene matches: 17. The CDR3 protein is CATSRGNSGRRNEQFF. The CDR3 DNA sequence: TGTGCCACAAGCCGGGGTAACAGCGGGAGAAGGAATGAGCAGTTCTTC.

This sequence joins TRBV5-4 and TRBJ2-1; D possibly uses TRBD1 or TRBD2 (6 bases each). Germline CDR1 SGHNT, CDR2 YYREEE (reference sequence). This CDR3 comprises 16 residues. Deletions cut 5 bases from V and 7 bases from J, with 22 bases between. CDR3 DNA: TGTGCCAGCAGTTGGGGGGCGGGGAGTACAATGAATGAGCAGTTCTTC. Translated, it gives CASSWGAGSTMNEQFF.

In nucleotides, the CDR3 is TGCGCCAGCAGCTCGGGGAGGGCCTCAACCTACGAGCAGTACTTC. Amino acid sequence: CASSSGRASTYEQYF. The chain recombines TRBV5-1 with TRBJ2-7; 7 nucleotides align to TRBD2. V gave up 3 bases and J gave up 2 bases; unmatched junction bases: 8. CDR1 is SGHRS, CDR2 YFSETQ, per germline. The CDR3 sequence is 15 residues long.